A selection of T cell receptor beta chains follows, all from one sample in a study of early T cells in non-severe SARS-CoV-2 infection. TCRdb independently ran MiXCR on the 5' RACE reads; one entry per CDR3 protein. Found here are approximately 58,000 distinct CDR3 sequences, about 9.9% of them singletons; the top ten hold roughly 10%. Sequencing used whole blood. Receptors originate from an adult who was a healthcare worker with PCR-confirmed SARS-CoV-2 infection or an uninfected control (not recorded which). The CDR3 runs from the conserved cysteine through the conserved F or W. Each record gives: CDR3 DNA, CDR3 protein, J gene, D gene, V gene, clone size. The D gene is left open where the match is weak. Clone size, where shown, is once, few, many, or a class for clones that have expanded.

CDR3nt: TGTGCCAGCAGCTACCCGGGACCCTCCACAGATACGCAGTATTTT; CDR3aa: CASSYPGPSTDTQYF; j_gene: TRBJ2-3; d_gene: -; v_gene: TRBV7-9; abundance: -
CDR3nt: TGCGCCAGCAGCTTGTTCTGGGACTACACCTTC; CDR3aa: CASSLFWDYTF; j_gene: TRBJ1-2; d_gene: -; v_gene: TRBV5-1; abundance: many
CDR3nt: TGTGCCAGCAGTTACAGGGGGTGGACGGATGAAGCTTTCTTT; CDR3aa: CASSYRGWTDEAFF; j_gene: TRBJ1-1; d_gene: -; v_gene: TRBV6-5; abundance: -
CDR3nt: TGTGCCAGCAGCCTCCTCCAATCGGGGGCCTACTATGGCTACACCTTC; CDR3aa: CASSLLQSGAYYGYTF; j_gene: TRBJ1-2; d_gene: -; v_gene: TRBV27; abundance: -
CDR3nt: TGTGCCAGCAGCGTAGAAAGTTGGAGTAATTCACCCCTCCACTTT; CDR3aa: CASSVESWSNSPLHF; j_gene: TRBJ1-6; d_gene: -; v_gene: TRBV9; abundance: -
CDR3nt: TGTGCCAGCAGTTCCCCGGGCGGGAGCTCCTACGAGCAGTACTTC; CDR3aa: CASSSPGGSSYEQYF; j_gene: TRBJ2-7; d_gene: TRBD2; v_gene: TRBV28; abundance: many
CDR3nt: TGTGCCAGCAGTTCGACTAGCGGGAGAATCGATGAGCAGTTCTTC; CDR3aa: CASSSTSGRIDEQFF; j_gene: TRBJ2-1; d_gene: TRBD2; v_gene: TRBV6-5; abundance: few
CDR3nt: TGTGCCAGCGGGAACAATGAGCAGTTCTTC; CDR3aa: CASGNNEQFF; j_gene: TRBJ2-1; d_gene: -; v_gene: TRBV6-6; abundance: once
CDR3nt: TGTGCCAGCAGCTTGGGAATTACAACTGACAGCATACTACAAGAGACCCAGTACTTC; CDR3aa: CASSLGITTDSILQETQYF; j_gene: TRBJ2-5; d_gene: -; v_gene: TRBV5-6; abundance: few
CDR3nt: TGTGCCAGCAGTGAAAGGACTAGCGGGGGTGGTGGTGAGCAGTTCTTC; CDR3aa: CASSERTSGGGGEQFF; j_gene: TRBJ2-1; d_gene: TRBD2; v_gene: TRBV2; abundance: -
CDR3nt: TGCGCCAGCAGCCCGGATCGCCCGACGAACACCGGGGAGCTGTTTTTT; CDR3aa: CASSPDRPTNTGELFF; j_gene: TRBJ2-2; d_gene: -; v_gene: TRBV5-1; abundance: many
CDR3nt: TGTGCCAGCACGTACAGGGGGCTGGGAACTAATGAAAAACTGTTTTTT; CDR3aa: CASTYRGLGTNEKLFF; j_gene: TRBJ1-4; d_gene: TRBD1; v_gene: TRBV2; abundance: many
CDR3nt: TGTGCCAGCAGTCGGCCTTCTATGAACACTGAAGCTTTCTTT; CDR3aa: CASSRPSMNTEAFF; j_gene: TRBJ1-1; d_gene: -; v_gene: TRBV28; abundance: few
CDR3nt: TGTGCCAGCGGGGGGTCCCTTCAAGAGACCCAGTACTTC; CDR3aa: CASGGSLQETQYF; j_gene: TRBJ2-5; d_gene: -; v_gene: TRBV2; abundance: few
CDR3nt: TGTGCCATCAGTGAGGTTGGCGGCCGAGGTATGGCTTTCTTT; CDR3aa: CAISEVGGRGMAFF; j_gene: TRBJ1-1; d_gene: -; v_gene: TRBV10-3; abundance: many
CDR3nt: TGTGCCAGCAGCTCACAAACCTATAGCGGGAGGGCATTCAAAGAGACCCAGTACTTC; CDR3aa: CASSSQTYSGRAFKETQYF; j_gene: TRBJ2-5; d_gene: TRBD2; v_gene: TRBV11-2; abundance: many
CDR3nt: TGCGCCAGCAGTCCCACCCGCCCTGAAAACACCATATATTTT; CDR3aa: CASSPTRPENTIYF; j_gene: TRBJ1-3; d_gene: -; v_gene: TRBV5-1; abundance: -
CDR3nt: TGTGCCAGCAGCCGAAAACAGGGTTACGAGCAGTACTTC; CDR3aa: CASSRKQGYEQYF; j_gene: TRBJ2-7; d_gene: -; v_gene: TRBV2; abundance: many
CDR3nt: TGTGCCAGCAGGCTAGGGACTACGGATACGCAGTATTTT; CDR3aa: CASRLGTTDTQYF; j_gene: TRBJ2-3; d_gene: TRBD2; v_gene: TRBV12-3/TRBV12-4; abundance: -
CDR3nt: TGCAGTGCTAGAGATCAAAGCGGCTCCTACAATGAGCAGTTCTTC; CDR3aa: CSARDQSGSYNEQFF; j_gene: TRBJ2-1; d_gene: -; v_gene: TRBV20-1; abundance: few
CDR3nt: TGTGCCAGCAGTCAAACGCAGTGGAACACTGAAGCTTTCTTT; CDR3aa: CASSQTQWNTEAFF; j_gene: TRBJ1-1; d_gene: -; v_gene: TRBV12-3/TRBV12-4; abundance: few
CDR3nt: TGTGCCACCAGTCCGCTGACCCGGAACTATGGCTACACCTTC; CDR3aa: CATSPLTRNYGYTF; j_gene: TRBJ1-2; d_gene: -; v_gene: TRBV24-1; abundance: -